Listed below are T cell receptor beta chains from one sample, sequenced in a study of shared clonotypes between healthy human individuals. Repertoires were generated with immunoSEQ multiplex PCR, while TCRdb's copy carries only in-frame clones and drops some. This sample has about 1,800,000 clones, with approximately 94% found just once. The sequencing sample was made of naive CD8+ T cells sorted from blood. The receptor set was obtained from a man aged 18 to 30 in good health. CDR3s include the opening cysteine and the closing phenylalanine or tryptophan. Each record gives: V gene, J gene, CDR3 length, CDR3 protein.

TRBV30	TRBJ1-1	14	CAWSWELGPTEAFF
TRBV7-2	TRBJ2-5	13	CASSFSGDETQYF
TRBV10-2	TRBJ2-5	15	CASSDLGTPQETQYF
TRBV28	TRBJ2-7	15	CASSLTGASSYEQYF
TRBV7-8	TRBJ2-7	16	CASSSEEVRGKYEQYF
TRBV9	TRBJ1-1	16	CASSPSGQGLNTEAFF
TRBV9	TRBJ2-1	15	CASSVGGGIRNEQFF
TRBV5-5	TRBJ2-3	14	CASSLGDSGDTQYF
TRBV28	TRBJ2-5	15	CASSLSTSPLETQYF
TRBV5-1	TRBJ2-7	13	CASSAGPSYEQYF
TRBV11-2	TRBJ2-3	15	CASSLWGNPTDTQYF
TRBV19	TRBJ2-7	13	CASSIAFSGEQYF
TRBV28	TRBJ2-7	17	CASSFPAGGTSGYEQYF
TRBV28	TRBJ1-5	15	CASSLLTGSVQPQHF
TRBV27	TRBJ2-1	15	CASSVPSGGTNEQFF
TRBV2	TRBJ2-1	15	CASRYRDRGLDEQFF